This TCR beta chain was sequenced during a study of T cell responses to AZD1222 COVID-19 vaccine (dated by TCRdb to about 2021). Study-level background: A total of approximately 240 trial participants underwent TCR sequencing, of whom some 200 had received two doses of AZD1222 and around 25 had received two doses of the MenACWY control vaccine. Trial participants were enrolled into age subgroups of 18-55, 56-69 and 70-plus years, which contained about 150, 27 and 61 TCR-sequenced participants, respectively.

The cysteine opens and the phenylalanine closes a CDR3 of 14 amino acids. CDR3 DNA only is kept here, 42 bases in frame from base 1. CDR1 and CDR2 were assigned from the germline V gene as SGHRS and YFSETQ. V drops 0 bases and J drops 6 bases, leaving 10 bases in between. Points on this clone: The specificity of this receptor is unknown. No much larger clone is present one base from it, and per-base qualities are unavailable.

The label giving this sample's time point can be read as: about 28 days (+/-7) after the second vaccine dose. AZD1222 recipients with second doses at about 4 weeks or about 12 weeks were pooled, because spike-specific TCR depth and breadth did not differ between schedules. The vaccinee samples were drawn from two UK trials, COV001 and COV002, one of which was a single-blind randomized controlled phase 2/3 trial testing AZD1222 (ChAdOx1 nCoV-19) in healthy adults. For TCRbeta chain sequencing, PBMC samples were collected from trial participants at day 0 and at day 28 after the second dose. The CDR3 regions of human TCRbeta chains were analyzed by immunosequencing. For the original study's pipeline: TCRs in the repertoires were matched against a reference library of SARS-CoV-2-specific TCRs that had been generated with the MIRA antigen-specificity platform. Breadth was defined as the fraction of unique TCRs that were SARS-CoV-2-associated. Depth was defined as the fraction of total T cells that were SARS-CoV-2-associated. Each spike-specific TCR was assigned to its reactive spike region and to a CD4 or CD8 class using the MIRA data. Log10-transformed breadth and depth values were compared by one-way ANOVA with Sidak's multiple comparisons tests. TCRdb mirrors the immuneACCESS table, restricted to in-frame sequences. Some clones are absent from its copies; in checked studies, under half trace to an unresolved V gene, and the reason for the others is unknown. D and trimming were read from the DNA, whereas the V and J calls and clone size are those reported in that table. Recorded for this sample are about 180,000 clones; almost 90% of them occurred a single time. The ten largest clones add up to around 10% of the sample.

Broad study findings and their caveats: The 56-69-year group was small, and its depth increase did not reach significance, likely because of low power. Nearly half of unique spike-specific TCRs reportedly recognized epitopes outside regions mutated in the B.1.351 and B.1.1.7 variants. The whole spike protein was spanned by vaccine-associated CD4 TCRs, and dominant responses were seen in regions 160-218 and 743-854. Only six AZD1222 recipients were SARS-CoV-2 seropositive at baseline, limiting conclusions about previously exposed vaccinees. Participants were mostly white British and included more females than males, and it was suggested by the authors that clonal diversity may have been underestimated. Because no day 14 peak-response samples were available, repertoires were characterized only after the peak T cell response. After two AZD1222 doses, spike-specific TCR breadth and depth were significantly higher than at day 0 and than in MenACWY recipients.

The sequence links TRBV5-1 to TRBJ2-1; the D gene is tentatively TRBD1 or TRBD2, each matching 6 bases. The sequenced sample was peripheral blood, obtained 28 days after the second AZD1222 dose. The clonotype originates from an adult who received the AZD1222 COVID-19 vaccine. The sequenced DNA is TGCGCCAGCAGCTTGGAGGGGGGCTCCAATGAGCAGTTCTTC. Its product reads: CASSLEGGSNEQFF.